This TCR beta chain comes out of a study of cytomegalovirus exposure and HLA in healthy donors (dated by TCRdb to about 2017). General notes on the study: In an earlier analysis of some 550 of the donors, 276 Gb of sequence data and 100 million or so unique TCR beta sequences from approximately 180 million T cells were reported. In a later analysis, previously published TCR beta repertoires from 550 to 700 donors were re-analyzed and high-resolution HLA genotyping was added so that TCR occurrence patterns could be studied. Around 330 gigabases of sequencing data and around 85 million unique TCR sequences made up an early release that covered approximately 650 HLA-typed donors. Typing coverage varied by locus: about 629-640 donors for A, B, C, DRB1 and DQB1; roughly 500 for DQA1; about 570 for DPA1; fewer than 480 for DPB1. Donor age, sex, ethnicity and CMV serostatus were compiled together with the repertoire data. Among some 410 genotyped donors of the cohort, an average of roughly 230,000 unique TCR beta nucleotide sequences was sequenced per donor, of which 15% to 20% were non-productive. Both class I and class II loci were covered by HLA typing, at four-digit resolution. The study was designed to test whether signatures of past pathogen exposure could be identified by cataloging public T cell receptors. Of the roughly 410 genotyped donors, less than 85% were placed in the genetic ancestry cluster associated with self-reported Caucasian donors. A later genetic analysis used genome-wide SNP genotypes for about 65% of the 666 donors, treating that subset as a discovery cohort. In addition to the first cohort of about 650 subjects, a separate validation cohort of over 90 different subjects was used. High-throughput TCR immunosequencing, statistical association of individual TCRs with disease status, and machine learning were combined to predict cytomegalovirus infection status. Every discovery cohort repertoire had been produced on one sequencing platform. The later analysis used no new phenotypic data to find candidate immune exposures, relying instead on TCR beta sequences and their occurrence across donors. In an earlier analysis of 587 of the donors, high-throughput TCR beta sequencing was used to judge whether each TCR beta V gene segment behaved as functional or pseudogenic. Roughly 5 DR-DQ haplotypes were handled as single units for association and clustering, since linkage in the cohort was strong. The T cell repertoires of 700 or so subjects were profiled by immunosequencing and related to cytomegalovirus serostatus. The study at large found these results: The classifier was reported to diagnose cytomegalovirus status with high specificity and sensitivity in both the original and validation cohorts. A total of around 150 TCR beta chains were listed by the study as associated with cytomegalovirus. Immune exposure information for the cohort was limited to CMV serostatus. Across donors, most TCR sequences were observed very rarely, whereas some public TCRs were present in many individuals. In a later analysis, most CMV-associated TCR beta chains were found to appear HLA-restricted, with HLA associations seemingly driven largely by CMV exposure. In vitro tests confirmed that a few of the cytomegalovirus-associated TCR beta chains recognize cytomegalovirus antigens. Because some donors lacked HLA typing at each locus, the association tests relied only on the typed subset. Assigning TCR associations to individual alleles was difficult when HLA alleles, especially DR and DQ, strongly co-occurred. Correlated functional status among segregating V segments might be attributable to linkage disequilibrium, but an unknown experimental factor could not be ruled out. In a later analysis, more than 15,000 TCR beta sequences were associated with specific HLA alleles at a false discovery rate of 0.05. A further reported finding was that TCR beta sequences accurately predicted the HLA-A and HLA-B alleles for most subjects in the first cohort. This cohort had only TCR beta chains sequenced, and the lack of alpha or paired-chain data limited which features could be detected. A later analysis found that TCR association rates varied across HLA loci, with DRB1 alleles showing the most associated TCRs and HLA-C alleles the fewest. A later genetic analysis reported fewer N-insertions in productive TCRs among donors in an Asian-associated ancestry cluster than the approximately 670-donor mean. The earlier analysis of fewer than 750 of the donors excluded approximately 15 rarely observed V segments, including chromosome 9 orphons, because counts were too low. In a later analysis, HLA-associated TCR beta chains showed more clonal expansion and lower generation probabilities than non-associated chains that were equally common. An earlier analysis of roughly 570 of the donors showed that most TCR beta V segments appeared in productive rearrangements either about 87% or about 30% of the time, which broadly matched IMGT annotations. The presence/absence analyses assumed that sequencing depth was roughly uniform across donors, and that assumption may not be true. A group of highly shared sequence variants was considered likely to be a technical artifact of the sequencing pipeline. The authors suggested that the approach could potentially be extended to other disease states and immunological phenotypes. An association between a missense DCLRE1C variant and V-gene and J-gene trimming of TCR beta chains was found in a later genetic analysis and replicated in an independent cohort. Several of the top co-occurrence clusters appeared to be linked to parvovirus B19, influenza, CMV and Epstein-Barr virus, according to a later analysis. The 87-base-pair reads could not distinguish some IMGT-functional V segments, including TRBV6-2 and TRBV6-3, so those segments were excluded.

V and J are trimmed by 6 bases and 5 bases, and the gene matches miss 11 bases of the junction. Its CDR3 holds 16 amino acids, cysteine through phenylalanine. The read is trimmed to its CDR3 DNA, 48 bases read in frame from base 1. From a lookup of the germline V gene (reference sequence), CDR1 and CDR2 are MNHNY and SVGAGI. The cohort consisted of fewer than 700 healthy bone marrow donors. Cohort members were all nominally healthy when sampled, although unrecorded immune exposures were likely present. The donor was CMV seronegative and belonged to the group of under 400 seronegative cohort members. Each donor provided a peripheral blood sample, and peripheral blood mononuclear cells were used for TCR beta sequencing. The Qiagen DNeasy Blood Extraction Kit was used to extract genomic DNA from the blood cell samples. Concerning this clone: What antigen it recognizes has not been identified.

Library preparation used the immunoSEQ multiplex PCR assay. A mixture of 60 forward primers for TCR Vbeta segments and 13 reverse primers for TCR Jbeta segments was used in the multiplex PCR. A multiplex PCR assay on genomic DNA amplified the CDR3 region of rearranged TCR beta genes. Amplified TCR beta libraries were sequenced as 87-base-pair reads on the Illumina HiSeq System. On the study's bioinformatics: A later analysis counted tens of millions of unique TCR beta chains across the 666 repertoires, and 9.5 million to 11 million of these chains were shared by at least two donors. A nearest-neighbor algorithm error-corrected the raw reads and collapsed the reads into unique sequences, merging closely related sequences to remove PCR and sequencing errors. To assign V, D and J gene segments, CDR3 sequences were aligned to IMGT reference sequences. For a sequence to be retained, a match of at least six nucleotides to both a V gene segment and a J gene segment was required. Rearrangements were called productive when the CDR3 lacked stop codons and stayed in frame with V and J; all others were non-productive. Following IMGT convention, CDR3 was defined as the stretch from the second conserved V-encoded cysteine to the conserved J-encoded phenylalanine. The earlier analysis of about 570 of the donors excluded any sequence lacking an unambiguous match to a single V gene segment. In an earlier analysis of a few hundred of the donors, a V segment was called functional when productive rearrangements were above 56.7%, and segregating when the standard deviation between donors exceeded 5%. A statistical classification framework was built to diagnose cytomegalovirus status from the catalog of TCR beta chain sequences. In a later analysis, TCR nucleotide sequences were compared against IMGT/GENE-DB human TR gene sequences so that V and J genes could be assigned. A later analysis assigned CDR3 sequences and most-parsimonious VDJ recombination scenarios with the TCRdist pipeline. In a later analysis, every TCR beta chain was defined by the combination of its CDR3 amino acid sequence and its V-gene family, and reads without a unique V-gene family were dropped. As a way to deal with suspected cross-contamination and a sequencing artifact, a later analysis dropped 450 to 700 nucleotide sequences that were highly shared and had low generation probability. A later analysis calculated a clonal expansion index for each public chain from normalized within-repertoire ranks of inferred template counts. A later analysis computed generation probabilities with a VDJ recombination model fitted to out-of-frame rearrangements, and checked the results against IGoR. In a later analysis, TCR-TCR, TCR-HLA and TCR-CMV co-occurrence was scored with hypergeometric tests, and a repertoire-size bias correction was applied to TCR pairs. To estimate false discovery rates, a later analysis permuted the HLA or CMV assignments 20 times. In a later analysis, co-occurring TCRs were grouped using DBSCAN, with TCRdist sequence similarity added in when clustering inside HLA-allele-positive subsets. Repertoires with fewer than 30,000 or more than 120,000 public chains were left out of co-occurrence clustering, as were a few repertoires with anomalous nucleotide sharing. Sourced from immuneACCESS, this table was stored by TCRdb with only in-frame sequences that have V and J called. A share of the clones is absent; for the studies checked, an unresolved V gene accounts for under half, and the remainder has no known explanation. V, J and clone size reflect that table, while D and trimming were determined from the DNA. The table for this sample records 150,000 or so clones. The top ten clonotypes cover about 2.2% of the sample.

The specimen sequenced was PBMCs. This chain joins TRBV6-6 to TRBJ2-1, with 9 central nucleotides matching TRBD1. The origin of this receptor is a woman between 18 and 29 years old in good health and CMV-seronegative. The CDR3 protein: CASRPTGTGSNNEQFF. The sequence in DNA is TGTGCCAGCAGGCCCACCGGGACAGGGTCCAACAATGAGCAGTTCTTC.